This passage covers 5 T cell receptor beta chains from one sample sequenced in a study of vaccination and CD4 T cells after COVID-19 (dated by TCRdb to between 2021 and 2023). This sample's treatment or condition label indicates: roughly 10-day PBMC culture with coronavirus spike peptide pools or control peptides (ViraFEST assay). These receptors' targets are unknown. Libraries came from PCR. Sequencing used an Illumina iSeq 100. DNA from cultured CD4+ T cells was subjected to TCR sequencing with the Oncomine TCR Beta short-read assay at the Johns Hopkins FTIC core. TCRdb itself trimmed the public reads at Q25 with fastp, ran MiXCR and retained productive beta chains. Every distinct CDR3 protein forms one entry, paired with its most common genes and DNA. This sample is represented by tens of thousands of distinct CDR3 sequences; around 65% of them were singletons. The ten largest clones take up approximately 5% of the sample.

Sequencing was carried out using CD4+ T cells from blood, cultured in vitro. Every receptor here comes from a human donor who had recovered from COVID-19.

This clonotype occurred a few times. This chain joins TRBV6-5 and TRBJ1-1; D unclear. CDR1 MNHEY and CDR2 SVGAGI come from the germline V gene. This CDR3 spans 12 amino acids. Trimming stripped 4 bases from V and 1 base from J, with 4 bases between. The CDR3 spells CASSLRNTEAFF. The DNA of the CDR3 is TGTGCCAGCAGTTTAAGGAACACTGAAGCTTTCTTT.

The J gene is TRBJ2-6, the V gene TRBV30; weak D call: TRBD1 (6 bases). CDR1 GTSNPN and CDR2 SVGIG come from the germline V gene (reference sequence). Deletions cut 6 bases from V and 0 bases from J, with 9 bases between. There are 14 residues in the CDR3. As DNA, the CDR3 is TGTGCCTGTACACAGGGCTCTGGGGCCAACGTCCTGACTTTC. The encoded protein is CACTQGSGANVLTF.

This clonotype was observed a few times. V gene TRBV28 combines with J gene TRBJ2-2; tentatively, D is TRBD2 (6 bases). Trimming took 2 bases from V and 6 from J, leaving 13 bases between them. The CDR3 runs to 15 residues. Germline V gene data show CDR1 as MDHEN and CDR2 as SYDVKM. The CDR3 protein is CASSLAGTRSGELFF. In DNA form, the CDR3 reads TGTGCCAGCAGTTTAGCCGGGACTCGGTCCGGGGAGCTGTTTTTT.

The chain couples TRBV19 to TRBJ1-1, with TRBD1 identical over 9 bases. After removal of 6 bases from V and 0 bases from J, the junction contained 8 bases not matched to a gene. Germline V gene sequence: CDR1 LNHDA, CDR2 SQIVND (reference sequence). The CDR3 runs 16 residues. CDR3 nucleotides: TGTGCCAGTAGGCCGGGACAGGGTCGAATGAACACTGAAGCTTTCTTT. Protein: CASRPGQGRMNTEAFF.

The chain recombines TRBV6-1 with TRBJ1-5; 8 bases match TRBD1. The CDR3 sequence is 17 residues long. V lost 5 bases and J lost 0; bases outside the gene matches: 9. Germline-derived CDR1 and CDR2 are MNHNS and SASEGT. CDR3 protein: CASSIRDRRNSNQPQHF. DNA for the CDR3: TGTGCCAGCAGTATCCGGGACAGGAGAAATAGCAATCAGCCCCAGCATTTT.